The 3 T cell receptor beta chains below all came from one sample that was sequenced in a study of Ad26.COV2.S vaccination and SARS-CoV-2 variants. Generated by immunoSEQ multiplex PCR, the TCRdb table keeps only in-frame clones and is missing some. The sample holds about 400,000 clones, more than 75% seen once. Specified treatment: 19 received Ad26.COV2.S at low or high dose, single or two shots; about five received placebo; per-sample allocation not given. It was on day 63 after the first vaccine or placebo injection that samples were taken. Sequencing used peripheral blood, obtained in a trial of Ad26.COV2.S vaccine versus placebo. The source is a person between 18 and 65 years old who received the Ad26.COV2.S COVID-19 vaccine or a placebo.

The J gene is TRBJ1-5, the V gene TRBV7-2; possible D gene TRBD1, 6 bases. The V end was cut by 1 base, the J end by 6 bases, with 13 bases between. Germline V gene lookup returns CDR1 SGHTA and CDR2 FQGNSA. There are 15 residues in the CDR3. The CDR3 region is CASSLVLGATQPQHF. CDR3 in DNA: TGTGCCAGCAGCTTAGTATTGGGGGCCACTCAGCCCCAGCATTTT.

This rearrangement joins TRBV5-4 to TRBJ2-5; TRBD1 might be the D (6 bases). CDR3 length equals 14 residues. Trimming took 2 bases from V and 1 from J, leaving 9 bases between them. Germline V CDR1 and CDR2: SGHNT, YYREEE (reference sequence). CDR3 DNA: TGTGCCAGCAGCTTCGGACAGCCCCAAGAGACCCAGTACTTC. This encodes CASSFGQPQETQYF.

The gene calls are TRBV7-2 and TRBJ1-2, with TRBD1 as a possible D gene (5 bases). The CDR3 is 14 amino acids. Trimming pared 3 bases from V and 2 bases from J, leaving 10 bases between. The germline V gene encodes CDR1 SGHTA and CDR2 FQGNSA. The CDR3 spells CASSFGDRNYGYTF. As DNA, the CDR3 is TGTGCCAGCAGCTTTGGGGACCGGAACTATGGCTACACCTTC.